A single sample gave rise to the 9 T cell receptor beta chains below, sequenced in a study of cytomegalovirus exposure and HLA in healthy donors. Some clones are missing from TCRdb's copy, which holds only in-frame ones; the method was immunoSEQ multiplex PCR. The repertoire holds under 200,000 clones, with over 85% as singletons. Sequenced: PBMCs. The receptors here all came from a man aged 18 to 29 in good health and CMV-seropositive.

CDR3 sequence: CASTAGMGNQPQHF. CDR3 DNA: TGTGCCAGCACGGCGGGGATGGGGAATCAGCCCCAGCATTTT. The chain combines TRBV27 with TRBJ1-5; D is unresolved. Germline V gives CDR1 MNHEY, CDR2 SMNVEV (reference sequence). The CDR3 totals 14 residues. Trimming stripped 7 bases from V and 4 bases from J, with 14 bases between.

Only a few counts were recorded for this clone. The rearrangement links TRBV28 to TRBJ2-1; TRBD1 matches at 10 bases. Germline assignment: CDR1 MDHEN and CDR2 SYDVKM. The CDR3 is 15 residues long. J was trimmed by 3 bases and V by 6 bases; bases with no gene match: 5. CDR3 sequence: CASSLDRGRYNEQFF. In DNA, the CDR3 is TGTGCCAGCAGCCTCGACAGGGGGCGCTACAATGAGCAGTTCTTC.

This sequence joins TRBV28 and TRBJ1-2; 9 bases line up with TRBD1. With V trimmed by 6 bases and J by 8 bases, 7 bases remained unmatched. The CDR3 is made up of 13 amino acids. Per the germline V gene, CDR1 is MDHEN and CDR2 is SYDVKM. The CDR3 region has the DNA TGTGCCAGCAGCAGGACAGGGGCTTTGGGCTACACCTTC. This translates into CASSRTGALGYTF.

This clone was observed a single time. The V and J genes are TRBV7-9 and TRBJ2-3, with 7 nucleotides matching TRBD1. Trimming removed 5 bases from V and 2 bases from J; junction bases left unmatched: 10. The CDR3 runs to 16 residues. Looked up from germline, CDR1 is SEHNR and CDR2 is FQNEAQ (reference sequence). The CDR3 DNA is TGTGCCAGCAGCCGAACCACAGGGGCTTCCACAGATACGCAGTATTTT. Residues: CASSRTTGASTDTQYF.

This chain uses TRBV5-1 with TRBJ2-1; 15 bases align to TRBD2. CDR3 length: 14 residues. The V gene's germline CDR1 is SGHRS and CDR2 YFSETQ. Trimming cost V 4 bases and J 13 bases; bases outside gene matches: 6. CDR3 coding DNA: TGCGCCAGCAGCCAAGGACTAGCGGGAGGGCCTCAGTTCTTC. Protein product: CASSQGLAGGPQFF.

This chain uses TRBV23-1 with TRBJ1-5; TRBD1 aligns across 9 bases. TRBV23-1 is filed as an ORF, its function uncertain. The length of the CDR3 is 18 residues. With V trimmed by 2 bases and J by 7 bases, 15 bases remained unmatched. CDR3 loop: CASSQPSAGTGFIQPQHF. The CDR3 DNA is TGCGCCAGCAGTCAACCTAGTGCCGGGACAGGGTTCATCCAGCCCCAGCATTTT.

The genes are TRBV30 and TRBJ2-7; 7 nucleotides match TRBD1. This CDR3 region has 13 residues. The V segment lost 1 base and the J segment 2 bases; nucleotides outside the gene matches: 2. Germline CDR1 is GTSNPN and CDR2 is SVGIG (reference sequence). The CDR3: CAWSEGQPYEQYF. For the CDR3, the DNA is TGTGCCTGGAGTGAGGGACAGCCCTACGAGCAGTACTTC.

This chain links TRBV10-2 with TRBJ2-7; 7 bases are a match to TRBD1. Germline V gene sequence: CDR1 WSHSY, CDR2 SAAADI. This CDR3 region has 16 residues. Losses at the gene ends were 2 bases for V and 4 bases for J; bases not matched to a gene: 11. The CDR3 reads CASSEVALGRGYEQYF. The CDR3 DNA sequence: TGCGCCAGCAGTGAGGTCGCGTTGGGCAGGGGGTACGAGCAGTACTTC.

This rearrangement joins TRBV5-6 to TRBJ2-6; weak D call: TRBD2 (5 bases). Germline lookup yields CDR1 SGHDT and CDR2 YYEEEE. V lost 3 bases and J 0 bases, leaving 7 bases between the germline ends. The CDR3 loop spans 15 amino acids. CDR3 amino acids: CASSSEGSGANVLTF. The DNA of the CDR3 is TGTGCCAGCAGCTCCGAGGGCTCTGGGGCCAACGTCCTGACTTTC.